Below are 21 T cell receptor beta chains sequenced from a single sample in a study of blood T cell repertoires in COVID-19. Data came from immunoSEQ multiplex PCR; TCRdb stores just in-frame clones and leaves some out. This sample has approximately 300,000 clones, with about 85% found just once. The sample taken for sequencing was peripheral blood. Receptors were obtained from a human donor with COVID-19, enrolled during active disease. The donor label of this sample is uncertain.

This chain links TRBV5-1 with TRBJ2-1, with TRBD1 matching over 9 bases. The CDR3 has 17 residues. V trimming: 0 bases; J trimming: 2 bases; junction bases outside the gene matches: 6. Germline CDR1 reads SGHRS; CDR2 reads YFSETQ. Written as DNA, the CDR3 is TGCGCCAGCAGCTTGGCCGGGGACAGGGTGGCCTACAATGAGCAGTTCTTC. It encodes CASSLAGDRVAYNEQFF.

The gene calls are TRBV9 and TRBJ2-2; the D gene is possibly TRBD2 (5 bases). CDR1 is SGDLS, CDR2 YYNGEE, per germline. CDR3 length: 14 amino acids. V was clipped by 5 bases and J by 1 base, with 9 bases between them. This chain's CDR3 is CASRPLGNTGELFF. As DNA, the CDR3 is TGTGCCAGCAGGCCACTAGGGAACACCGGGGAGCTGTTTTTT.

The V gene is TRBV19, the J gene TRBJ2-2; 11 bases map to TRBD2. CDR3 length: 15 amino acids. The J segment lost 5 bases and the V segment lost 8 bases, leaving 7 bases of the junction unmatched. Germline V CDR1 and CDR2: LNHDA, SQIVND (reference sequence). This CDR3 is CASGTGLAVTGELFF. The CDR3 nucleotides are TGTGCCAGTGGAACGGGACTAGCGGTAACCGGGGAGCTGTTTTTT.

The chain couples TRBV14 to TRBJ2-5; 14 nucleotides align to TRBD2. Trimming removed 3 bases from V and 5 bases from J; junction bases left unmatched: 5. CDR1 and CDR2 (germline): SGHDN, FVKESK. The CDR3 spans 16 residues. CDR3 sequence reads: CASSQGLAGAGETQYF. The DNA of the CDR3 is TGTGCCAGCAGCCAGGGACTAGCGGGAGCGGGGGAGACCCAGTACTTC.

The rearrangement links TRBV5-6 to TRBJ1-1, with D maybe TRBD1 (5 bases). Between the trimmed V and J ends, which lost 0 bases and 5 bases, there was a span of 14 bases. This CDR3 spans 15 amino acids. From germline, CDR1 is SGHDT and CDR2 YYEEEE. The CDR3 DNA sequence: TGTGCCAGCAGCTTGGGTCTGGGGCGCAGAACTGAAGCTTTCTTT. This codes for CASSLGLGRRTEAFF.

On this clone itself: Compared with germline, one end of the junction differs, possibly owing to a read error. The V and J genes are TRBV19 and TRBJ1-5; D is perhaps TRBD1 (6 bases). CDR1 is LNHDA, CDR2 SQIVND, per germline (reference sequence). The CDR3 contains 18 residues. This CDR3 reads CASNIQGRVSGSNQPQHF. The CDR3 DNA reads as TGTGCCAGTAATATACAGGGAAGGGTCAGCGGGAGCAATCAGCCCCAGCATTTT.

The CDR3 sequence: CASSKGLLGKETQYF. As DNA, the CDR3 is TGTGCCAGCAGTAAGGGACTCCTTGGAAAAGAGACCCAGTACTTC. The chain recombines TRBV6-2 or TRBV6-3 with TRBJ2-5; D may be TRBD2 (6 bases). Germline V gene data show CDR1 as MNHEY and CDR2 as SVGEGT. The germline V and J ends were trimmed by 5 bases and 3 bases, with 16 bases remaining between them. The CDR3 loop spans 15 amino acids.

The rearrangement joins TRBV11-2 to TRBJ2-7, with TRBD2 identical over 13 bases. The CDR3 runs 16 residues. Germline lookup yields CDR1 SGHAT and CDR2 FQNNGV. Losses at the gene ends were 0 bases for V and 5 bases for J; bases not matched to a gene: 4. This chain's CDR3 is CASSLDGTSGIDEQYF. DNA of the CDR3: TGTGCCAGCAGCTTAGACGGGACTAGCGGGATTGACGAGCAGTACTTC.

The chain has TRBV23-1 and TRBJ2-7; 11 bases map to TRBD1. TRBV23-1 qualifies as an ORF whose function is uncertain. With 8 bases clipped from V and 6 bases from J, the junction kept 3 bases outside the gene matches. The CDR3 spans 12 residues. CDR3 nucleotide sequence: TGCGCCAGCTCGGACAGGGGGCGCGAGCAGTACTTC. Amino acid sequence: CASSDRGREQYF.

The gene calls are TRBV7-9 and TRBJ2-3; no clear D. Germline V gene data show CDR1 as SEHNR and CDR2 as FQNEAQ (reference sequence). This CDR3 region has 13 residues. The V and J ends lost 4 bases and 2 bases respectively, with 7 bases between them. CDR3 nucleotides: TGTGCCAGCAGCTACTTATCCACAGATACGCAGTATTTT. Translated, it gives CASSYLSTDTQYF.

The table lists this clone with a count of one. The genes are TRBV30 and TRBJ1-6; D might be TRBD1 (6 bases). With 3 bases removed from V and 7 bases from J, the gap between germline ends came to 10 bases. Germline lookup yields CDR1 GTSNPN and CDR2 SVGIG (reference sequence). The CDR3 length is 13 residues. DNA for the CDR3: TGTGCCTGGAGGGGGGCCTCGAATTCACCCCTCCACTTT. It translates to CAWRGASNSPLHF.

This chain links TRBV7-3 with TRBJ2-7; D unclear. The length of the CDR3 is 17 residues. V dropped 1 base and J dropped 6 bases, with 22 bases sitting between them. Germline V lookup: CDR1 SGHTA, CDR2 FQGTGA. This chain's CDR3 is CASSLRPTFSLKCEQYF. The CDR3 DNA sequence: TGTGCCAGCAGCTTAAGGCCGACTTTCTCCCTAAAGTGCGAGCAGTACTTC.

This clone has only a few counts. The chain employs TRBV5-1 and TRBJ1-1; 9 nucleotides match TRBD1. J lost 6 bases, V lost 1 base, and 10 bases had no gene match. The CDR3 is 16 residues long. CDR1 is SGHRS and CDR2 is YFSETQ in the germline V gene. The CDR3 DNA sequence: TGCGCCAGCAGCTTGACAGGGGGCATTACTACGGCTGAAGCTTTCTTT. Protein product: CASSLTGGITTAEAFF.

The chain carries TRBV3-1 (or the pseudogene TRBV3-2) and TRBJ1-3; D not resolved. V was pared by 5 bases and J by 0 bases, with 5 bases between. This CDR3 has 13 residues. Germline CDR1 is LGHDT and CDR2 is YNNKEL (reference sequence). Here the CDR3 DNA reads TGTGCCAGCAGCGAGGCCTCTGGAAACACCATATATTTT. This gives the protein CASSEASGNTIYF.

The chain has TRBV4-2 and TRBJ1-5; 12 bases fit TRBD1. CDR3 length equals 18 residues. Looked up from germline, CDR1 is LGHNA and CDR2 is YNFKEQ. Trimming took 4 bases from V and 2 from J; bases not matched to a gene: 9. This chain's CDR3 is CASSPGTGGVGRNQPQHF. CDR3 nucleotides: TGTGCCAGCAGCCCAGGGACAGGGGGCGTAGGGCGCAATCAGCCCCAGCATTTT.

The chain couples TRBV12-5 to TRBJ2-3; TRBD2 aligns across 7 bases. Germline V gene sequence: CDR1 LGHNT, CDR2 FRNRAP. The CDR3 contains 14 residues. Losses at the gene ends were 2 bases for V and 5 bases for J; bases not matched to a gene: 4. CDR3 DNA: TGTGCTAGTGGTTTGAGGGGCGGGGGAGATACGCAGTATTTT. This encodes CASGLRGGGDTQYF.

The chain employs TRBV28 and TRBJ1-1; 7 bases map to TRBD1. V lost 8 bases, J lost 1 base, and 7 bases stayed unmatched. In germline, CDR1 is MDHEN, CDR2 SYDVKM. The CDR3 sequence is 14 residues long. In nucleotides, the CDR3 is TGTGCCAGCGCACAGGGGTTATCGAACACTGAAGCTTTCTTT. This sequence encodes CASAQGLSNTEAFF.

This clone appeared a few times. This chain connects TRBV12-3 or TRBV12-4 to TRBJ1-2; D is ambiguous. V gave up 3 bases and J gave up 4 bases, with 9 bases separating them. CDR3 length: 13 amino acids. In DNA form, the CDR3 reads TGTGCCAGCAGTTTTGGGGAGGCCTATGGCTACACCTTC. Encoded protein: CASSFGEAYGYTF.

The gene calls are TRBV19 and TRBJ2-2; 8 bases map to TRBD2. Trimming cost V 5 bases and J 3 bases; bases outside gene matches: 17. The CDR3 totals 19 residues. Germline CDR1 LNHDA, CDR2 SQIVND (reference sequence). The CDR3 is CASSPIWLLAGLDTGELFF. The DNA of the CDR3 is TGTGCCAGTAGTCCCATCTGGCTCCTAGCGGGCCTCGACACCGGGGAGCTGTTTTTT.

A few counts support this clone. The rearrangement uses TRBV4-1 and TRBJ2-1; TRBD2 matches 10 bases. The germline V gene has CDR1 MGHRA and CDR2 YSYEKL. The ends lost 7 bases at V and 5 bases at J; junction bases unmatched: 2. CDR3 size: 13 residues. CDR3 nucleotide sequence: TGCGCCAGCACGGGACTAGCGAACAATGAGCAGTTCTTC. Protein: CASTGLANNEQFF.

The chain recombines TRBV7-6 with TRBJ2-2, with D possibly TRBD1 on 6 matching bases. Trimming stripped 1 base from V and 2 bases from J, with 8 bases between. From germline, CDR1 is SGHVS and CDR2 FNYEAQ. The CDR3 has 15 amino acids. In DNA, the CDR3 is TGTGCCAGCAGCTTAGAAGGGGGAAACACCGGGGAGCTGTTTTTT. This codes for CASSLEGGNTGELFF.